The 9 T cell receptor beta chains below all came from one sample that was sequenced in a study of T-cell memory formation after mild COVID-19 (dated by TCRdb to the early 2020s). The library was produced with 5' RACE. The run used an Illumina NovaSeq 6000. TCRdb reworked the public reads: Q25 trimming with fastp, MiXCR clone assembly, productive beta chains retained. Under each unique CDR3 protein, matching rows form one entry showing the most common genes and DNA. The sample table shows hundreds of thousands of distinct CDR3 sequences, and 20% to 30% are seen once. Around 14% of the sample lies in the top ten. The sequenced material came from PBMCs or a T cell subset sorted from them (not recorded which). The receptor set was obtained from an adult woman who had mild COVID-19 (a few samples of this study predate the infection). The sample titles of this study are shuffled in the database, so cell type and time point are left out; the donor was told from shared clones.

The chain combines TRBV9 with TRBJ2-1, with 9 bases fitting TRBD2. Germline-derived CDR1 and CDR2 are SGDLS and YYNGEE. With V trimmed by 4 bases and J by 4 bases, 12 bases remained unmatched. CDR3 length: 17 amino acids. The CDR3 region is CASSPRRLAGKYNEQFF. The CDR3 DNA reads as TGTGCCAGCAGCCCACGCCGGCTAGCGGGGAAATACAATGAGCAGTTCTTC.

This clonotype was detected a few times. This chain connects TRBV7-2 to TRBJ1-5; D is uncertain. Trimming took 3 bases from V and 9 from J, leaving 9 bases between them. Germline-derived CDR1 and CDR2 are SGHTA and FQGNSA. The CDR3 consists of 12 residues. In nucleotides, the CDR3 is TGTGCCAGCAGCTTCGGGCCCACGCCCCAGCATTTT. It is translated as CASSFGPTPQHF.

This clonotype was counted only a few times. The chain is built from TRBV21-1 and TRBJ2-4; the D call TRBD2 from the table was never checked on the DNA. TRBV21-1 is deemed a pseudogene. CDR3 size: 17 residues. In DNA, the CDR3 is TGTGCCAGCAGCGGAAGAGGGTGGTCCCTAGCCAAAAACATTCAGTACTTC. Its protein product is CASSGRGWSLAKNIQYF.

This clonotype was seen a handful of times. The chain's CDR3 is CASRDGLHTDTQYF. The CDR3 coding sequence is TGCGCCAGCCGAGACGGGCTGCACACAGATACGCAGTATTTT. This chain connects TRBV5-1 to TRBJ2-3, with D unresolved. The CDR3 consists of 14 residues. Trimming stripped 7 bases from V and 2 bases from J, with 14 bases between. CDR1 and CDR2 from the germline V gene are SGHRS and YFSETQ.

This clonotype was seen a handful of times. The genes are TRBV6-5 and TRBJ1-2, with D possibly TRBD1 on 6 matching bases. Germline-derived CDR1 and CDR2 are MNHEY and SVGAGI. The length of the CDR3 is 13 residues. Trimming removed 2 bases from V and 7 bases from J, with 11 bases in between. This chain's CDR3 is CASSYDRMGGYTF. In DNA, the CDR3 is TGTGCCAGCAGTTACGACAGGATGGGTGGCTACACCTTC.

The V call is TRBV7-2, the J call TRBJ2-2; the D is unclear. CDR1 and CDR2 (germline): SGHTA, FQGNSA. This CDR3 has 15 amino acids. V gave up 2 bases and J gave up 6 bases, with 13 bases separating them. CDR3 amino acids: CASSLTRVLSGELFF. The CDR3 nucleotides read TGTGCCAGCAGCTTAACAAGGGTTTTGTCCGGGGAGCTGTTTTTT.

The chain has TRBV7-9 and TRBJ2-7, with 11 bases that match TRBD2. CDR1 is SEHNR, CDR2 FQNEAQ, per germline (reference sequence). With 2 bases clipped from V and 6 bases from J, the junction kept 15 bases outside the gene matches. The CDR3 covers 18 residues. The CDR3, as DNA: TGTGCCAGCAGCTTAAGGCGAAATATACTAGCGGGGGTTGCCGAGCAGTACTTC. Amino acids: CASSLRRNILAGVAEQYF.

The chain combines TRBV12-3 or TRBV12-4 with TRBJ1-5, with no clear D. V dropped 2 bases and J dropped 9 bases, with 11 bases sitting between them. This CDR3 comprises 13 residues. This CDR3 is CASSLNPMWPQHF. The CDR3 nucleotides read TGTGCCAGCAGTTTAAATCCCATGTGGCCCCAGCATTTT.

This chain connects TRBV20-1 to TRBJ2-1; the match to TRBD1 covers 9 bases. Germline V lookup: CDR1 DFQATT, CDR2 SNEGSKA (reference sequence). The CDR3 extends over 14 amino acids. With 3 bases clipped from V and 9 bases from J, the junction kept 9 bases outside the gene matches. CDR3 region: CSASQTGGLGEQFF. The CDR3 DNA follows: TGCAGTGCTAGCCAAACAGGGGGCTTGGGTGAGCAGTTCTTC.